This T cell receptor (beta chain) was identified during a study of vaccination effects on CD4 cells after COVID-19. Study-level points and caveats: After vaccination, at late timepoints, clones induced by infection and by vaccine contracted markedly.

Worth noting for this clone: What it binds is not known.

Before any sequencing was done, the ViraFEST assay used viral peptide pools to expand antigen-specific CD4+ T cells. With more than 9 days of culture completed, CD4+ T cells were isolated. Two-dose BNT162b2 or mRNA-1273 vaccination was given to participants. The culture medium for two million PBMC per well included roughly 9.2 IU/ml IL-2 and about 9.1 ug/ml peptides. Half of the medium was exchanged for IL-2 medium on both days 3 and 7. The germline gives CDR1 SGHDT, CDR2 YYEEEE. The CDR3 is made up of 16 amino acids. The germline V and J ends were trimmed by 3 bases and 4 bases, with 19 bases remaining between them. Sequencing used immunoSEQ multiplex PCR; TCRdb keeps in-frame clones, though not all of them. The sample shows 25,000 to 35,000 clones, roughly 85% of them seen only once.

The sequencing used CD4+ T cells from PBMCs cultured with HCoV-NL63 spike peptides, collected after COVID-19 vaccination. The clonotype originates from a human donor who received a COVID-19 vaccine. Some clones in this sample may be carry-over from other donors' samples. V and J are TRBV5-6 and TRBJ1-1; D gene unclear. The CDR3 loop is CASSWEVGQVGTEAFF. CDR3 DNA sequence: TGTGCCAGCAGCTGGGAGGTTGGGCAGGTGGGCACTGAAGCTTTCTTT. The complete variable domain, with remaining parts taken from reference TRBV5-6 and TRBJ1-1, reads DAGVTQSPTHLIKTRGQQVTLRCSPKSGHDTVSWYQQALGQGPQFIFQYYEEEERQRGNFPDRFSGHQFPNYSSELNVNALLLGDSALYLCASSWEVGQVGTEAFFGQGTRLTVV.